Listed below are T cell receptor beta chains from one sample, sequenced in a study of cytomegalovirus exposure and HLA in healthy donors. Produced via immunoSEQ multiplex PCR; TCRdb's table is partial and in-frame only. The table shows more than 80,000 clones, with around 79% occurring only once. Sequenced input: PBMCs. These receptors all come from a female donor in good health and CMV-seropositive. Each CDR3 is given with its conserved first and last residue. D genes are given only for firm matches. Expanded clones get a size class; other rows say once, few or many, or leave the size out.

V gene	clone size	D gene	J gene	CDR3 DNA	CDR3 protein
TRBV6-1	few	TRBD2	TRBJ2-7	TGTGCCAGCAGTGAATATCCTCGGGCGGGGGGCCCACAGGGACATACATACGAGCAGTACTTC	CASSEYPRAGGPQGHTYEQYF
TRBV29-1	-	TRBD1	TRBJ1-2	TGCAGCGTGTCGACAGGGTATGGCTACACCTTC	CSVSTGYGYTF
TRBV5-4	few	TRBD2	TRBJ2-5	TGTGCCAGCAGCCCGACAAAGACTAGCGGGAGGGCCGGAGAGACCCAGTACTTC	CASSPTKTSGRAGETQYF
TRBV7-2	-	-	TRBJ2-7	TGTGCCAGCAGCCTGTCCGGGACACTAGTTTCCTACGAGCAGTACTTC	CASSLSGTLVSYEQYF
TRBV28	few	TRBD2	TRBJ2-3	TGTGCCATCAGGGGGACTAGCGGGACAGATACGCAGTATTTT	CAIRGTSGTDTQYF
TRBV7-2	few	-	TRBJ2-1	TGTGCCAGCAGCGCGAGGGACTCAAGTTCGAGTGTGCAGTTCTTC	CASSARDSSSSVQFF
TRBV7-2	-	-	TRBJ2-3	TGTGCCAGCAGCTTTAAAGGGGGGGGGTCCCCCGGTAGCACAGATACGCAGTATTTT	CASSFKGGGSPGSTDTQYF
TRBV9	once	-	TRBJ2-5	TGTGCCAGCAGCGTAGCCGGGGAAGGAACCCAGTACTTC	CASSVAGEGTQYF
TRBV2	-	-	TRBJ1-1	TGTGCCAGCAGTGTTCCCGCACTCATGAACACTGAAGCTTTCTTT	CASSVPALMNTEAFF
TRBV30	once	-	TRBJ2-1	TGTGCCTGGAGTCTATACAATGAGCAGTTCTTC	CAWSLYNEQFF
TRBV7-2	-	TRBD1	TRBJ1-2	TGTGCCAGCAGCTTTGGCAGGGGGCGAGGGGGCTACACCTTC	CASSFGRGRGGYTF
TRBV4-3	-	-	TRBJ2-3	TGCGCCAGCAGCCAAGAGAGGCGTGATACGCAGTATTTT	CASSQERRDTQYF
TRBV4-3	-	-	TRBJ1-2	TGCGCCAGCAGCCCCTCTATAGCTAACTATGGCTACACCTTC	CASSPSIANYGYTF
TRBV29-1	few	TRBD1	TRBJ1-1	TGCAGCGTTGTAACAGGGGTTGAAGCTTTCTTT	CSVVTGVEAFF
TRBV6-5	once	-	TRBJ2-7	TGTGCCAGCAGTAACCGGGAGTCCTACGAGCAGTACTTC	CASSNRESYEQYF
TRBV11-3	-	-	TRBJ2-1	TGTGCCAGCAGCCCGGGCTACAGGGATGAGCAGTTCTTC	CASSPGYRDEQFF
TRBV2	-	-	TRBJ1-2	TGTGCCAGCAGTGGGCGAGGACAGAGCTATGGCTACACCTTC	CASSGRGQSYGYTF
TRBV27	-	-	TRBJ1-5	TGTGCCAGCAGCCTGGCCAGGGCTCAGCCCCAGCATTTT	CASSLARAQPQHF
TRBV30	-	-	TRBJ1-3	TGTGCCTGGAGTAGGGGGGGCCGCCTCTCTGGAAACACCATATATTTT	CAWSRGGRLSGNTIYF
TRBV7-2	once	TRBD1	TRBJ2-2	TGTGCCAGCAGCCCCGGGACAGGGGAATTGGGGGGCGGGGAGCTGTTTTTT	CASSPGTGELGGGELFF
TRBV30	once	-	TRBJ1-4	TGTGCCTGGAGTGTACAGGGAAGGGGCGAAAAACTGTTTTTT	CAWSVQGRGEKLFF
TRBV28	-	-	TRBJ1-3	TGTGCCAGCTCCTATTGGGGCAGGGCCTTATCGAGCTCTGGAAACACCATATATTTT	CASSYWGRALSSSGNTIYF
TRBV5-4	few	-	TRBJ1-1	TGTGCCAGCAGCTTGGGGGGCGGGGGCATGAACACTGAAGCTTTCTTT	CASSLGGGGMNTEAFF
TRBV5-1	once	-	TRBJ2-7	TGCGCCAGCAGCTTGGACCTAAGAGCGGGCGAGCAGTACTTC	CASSLDLRAGEQYF
TRBV19	-	TRBD1	TRBJ1-1	TGTGCCAGCTACTCAAATACTCTATTCCGGGACAGGGGACTTAACACTGAAGCTTTCTTT	CASYSNTLFRDRGLNTEAFF
TRBV11-3	-	TRBD2	TRBJ2-3	TGTGCCAGCAGCTTAGAACTAGCGGGAGGCACGCAGTATTTT	CASSLELAGGTQYF
TRBV6-5	-	-	TRBJ1-4	TGTGCCAGCAGCGGGCGGAGAGAGGGAGAAAAACTGTTTTTT	CASSGRREGEKLFF
TRBV7-8	-	-	TRBJ2-3	TGTGCCAGCAGCGCCCGGGACTCTAGCACAGATACGCAGTATTTT	CASSARDSSTDTQYF
TRBV27	-	-	TRBJ2-3	TGTGCCAGCAGTTCACTAGCCTATGGCCCTGATACGCAGTATTTT	CASSSLAYGPDTQYF
TRBV15	-	-	TRBJ2-2	TGTGCCACCAGCGGTGACAGGCGAGAGCTGTTTTTT	CATSGDRRELFF
TRBV5-6	-	TRBD1	TRBJ1-1	TGTGCCAGCAGCTTCAGGGGGCTGAACACTGAAGCTTTCTTT	CASSFRGLNTEAFF
TRBV29-1	-	-	TRBJ2-1	TGCAGCGTGGGGCGGGATTTAAATGAGCAGTTCTTC	CSVGRDLNEQFF
TRBV28	-	TRBD1	TRBJ1-2	TGTGCCAGCAGTATCCCGAAAACCGACAGGGGTGGTGGCTACACCTTC	CASSIPKTDRGGGYTF
TRBV16	-	-	TRBJ1-1	TGTGCCAGCGGCCGGCAACAGACTATGAACACTGAAGCTTTCTTT	CASGRQQTMNTEAFF
TRBV2	-	TRBD1	TRBJ2-2	TGTGCCAGCAGACAGGGGGGGAACACCGGGGAGCTGTTTTTT	CASRQGGNTGELFF
TRBV7-6	-	TRBD1	TRBJ2-1	TGTGCCAGCAGCTTAGTTCCAGGGGGTCCCAACAATGAGCAGTTCTTC	CASSLVPGGPNNEQFF
TRBV6-5	-	-	TRBJ1-1	TGTGCCAGCAGTTACTCGGAGGCGAGGAACACTGAAGCTTTCTTT	CASSYSEARNTEAFF
TRBV9	once	-	TRBJ1-2	TGTGCCAGCAGCGTAGCCAGAAACTATGGCTACACCTTC	CASSVARNYGYTF
TRBV6-5	-	-	TRBJ1-4	TGTGCCAGCAGTTACTCGAGAGGGGGAGAAGAAAAACTGTTTTTT	CASSYSRGGEEKLFF
TRBV15	-	TRBD1	TRBJ2-1	TGTGCCACCAGCCAGGGGGACAGGGGAATCGACAATGAGCAGTTCTTC	CATSQGDRGIDNEQFF
TRBV29-1	-	-	TRBJ2-2	TGCAGCGTTCAGGATGGCGGGGAGCTGTTTTTT	CSVQDGGELFF
TRBV30	-	-	TRBJ1-1	TGTGCCTGGAGTGTATTGGGCCAGAACACTGAAGCTTTCTTT	CAWSVLGQNTEAFF
TRBV9	-	TRBD2	TRBJ2-3	TGTGCCAGCAGCCCTAGCGGGGGGGCCAGCACAGATACGCAGTATTTT	CASSPSGGASTDTQYF
TRBV6-1	-	-	TRBJ2-7	TGTGCCAGCAGTGGAGCCTACGAGCAGTACTTC	CASSGAYEQYF
TRBV30	-	-	TRBJ2-1	TGTGCCTGGACTCTAGGACAGCCTATAGGTGAGCAGTTCTTC	CAWTLGQPIGEQFF
TRBV7-9	-	-	TRBJ1-2	TGTGCCAGCAGCTACGACAGGCGCGATGGCTACACCTTC	CASSYDRRDGYTF